Listed below are T cell receptor beta chains from one sample, sequenced in a study of cytomegalovirus exposure and HLA in healthy donors. Only in-frame clones appear in the TCRdb table, and some are missing; sequencing was by immunoSEQ multiplex PCR. This repertoire includes about 54,000 clones. Specimen: PBMCs. The source of these receptors is a middle-aged woman in good health and CMV-seronegative. Both conserved end residues are part of each CDR3. Fields, in order: V gene, D gene, J gene, CDR3 DNA, CDR3 protein. A D gene is named only where the DNA matches it firmly.

>TRBV6-1|TRBD2|TRBJ2-1
TGTGCCAGCAGTGAACTAGCGGGAGGATCTGAGCAGTTCTTC
CASSELAGGSEQFF
>TRBV7-9|TRBD1|TRBJ1-5
TGTGCCAGCAGCCGGGCGGGACAGGGCAATCAGCCCCAGCATTTT
CASSRAGQGNQPQHF
>TRBV19|TRBD2|TRBJ2-7
TGTGCCAGTGCTTTTACTAGCGGGCCCTACGAGCAGTACTTC
CASAFTSGPYEQYF
>TRBV7-2|TRBD2|TRBJ2-3
TGTGCCAGCAGCTCGCTAGCGGGAGGGGCAGATACGCAGTATTTT
CASSSLAGGADTQYF
>TRBV28|TRBD1|TRBJ2-7
TGTGCCAGCAGTAACCACAACAGGGGGTCCGGAGAGCAGTACTTC
CASSNHNRGSGEQYF
>TRBV5-1|.|TRBJ2-1
TGCGCCAGCAGCTTGGTGGAGGGGAATGAGCAGTTCTTC
CASSLVEGNEQFF
>TRBV12-5|.|TRBJ1-1
TGTGCTAGTGGTTTCGGCGGGGACACTGAAGCTTTCTTT
CASGFGGDTEAFF
>TRBV5-1|TRBD1|TRBJ1-2
TGCGCCAGCAGCTTGGGACAGGGCAGCTATGGCTACACCTTC
CASSLGQGSYGYTF
>TRBV6-5|TRBD2|TRBJ2-7
TGTGCCAGCAGGAGCGGGACTAGCAGATACGAGCAGTACTTC
CASRSGTSRYEQYF
>TRBV6-4|TRBD1|TRBJ2-2
TGTGCCAGCAGTGGACAGGGGAATGCGGGGGAGCTGTTTTTT
CASSGQGNAGELFF
>TRBV9|TRBD1|TRBJ1-2
TGTGCCAGCAGCGTAGCCGGGACAGGCTATGGCTACACCTTC
CASSVAGTGYGYTF
>TRBV7-9|.|TRBJ1-6
TGTGCCAGCACCACAGGGTTCGGATCACCCCTCCACTTT
CASTTGFGSPLHF
>TRBV4-3|.|TRBJ2-2
TGCGCCAGCAGCCGCCAGGGAGGGGGGAACACCGGGGAGCTGTTTTTT
CASSRQGGGNTGELFF
>TRBV29-1|.|TRBJ1-5
TGCAGCGCCCTGGGGGGAGGGAGCAATCAGCCCCAGCATTTT
CSALGGGSNQPQHF
>TRBV30|.|TRBJ1-1
TGTGCCTGGAGTGGGTCAGGGAAAATAGCTTTCTTT
CAWSGSGKIAFF
>TRBV7-9|TRBD2|TRBJ2-5
TGTGCCAGCAGCTTAGACAGCGGGAGTCAAGAGACCCAGTACTTC
CASSLDSGSQETQYF
>TRBV30|.|TRBJ2-2
TGTGCCTGGAGCAGGGGTGATGTAGTAGCCGGGGAGCTGTTTTTT
CAWSRGDVVAGELFF
>TRBV19|TRBD2|TRBJ2-7
TGTGCCAGTAGTCCTGGCGGGGGGTGGTACGAGCAGTACTTC
CASSPGGGWYEQYF
>TRBV6-6|.|TRBJ1-4
TGTGCCAGCAGTTACATACCAGGGGATGAAAAACTGTTTTTT
CASSYIPGDEKLFF
>TRBV28|TRBD1|TRBJ1-6
TGTGCCAGCAGTTTTGACAGGGGCAATTCACCCCTCCACTTT
CASSFDRGNSPLHF
>TRBV6-1|.|TRBJ2-1
TGTGCCAGCAGTGAGGGGGCCGGGAACCTGCAGTTCTTC
CASSEGAGNLQFF
>TRBV2|TRBD2|TRBJ2-3
TGTGCCAGCAGTTTAGCGGGAGCCGGTGGTGATACGCAGTATTTT
CASSLAGAGGDTQYF
>TRBV28|.|TRBJ2-2
TGTGCCAGCAGTCCCCCCCCGAGGACCGGGGAGCTGTTTTTT
CASSPPPRTGELFF
>TRBV10-3|TRBD1|TRBJ1-1
TGTGCCATCAGTGAGTCTGTCAGGGGGGACACTGAAGCTTTCTTT
CAISESVRGDTEAFF
>TRBV14|TRBD2|TRBJ2-1
TGTGCCAGCAGCCCACCAGGCGTGGGAGCGGGGGTCTACAATGAGCAGTTCTTC
CASSPPGVGAGVYNEQFF
>TRBV6-1|TRBD1|TRBJ1-6
TGTGCCAGCAGTGAAGGGGGGACAGGGTTTGGGTCACCCCTCCACTTT
CASSEGGTGFGSPLHF
>TRBV19|TRBD2|TRBJ2-7
TGTGCCAGTAGTATACGGCTAGCGGGCGCCTACGAGCAGTACTTC
CASSIRLAGAYEQYF
>TRBV4-3|.|TRBJ2-3
TGCGCCAGCAGCCAAGAAACAGGGCCCTGGGCAGATACGCAGTATTTT
CASSQETGPWADTQYF
>TRBV4-1|.|TRBJ2-1
TGCGCCAGCAGCCAAGATCTGGCGGCAACCTACAATGAGCAGTTCTTC
CASSQDLAATYNEQFF
>TRBV4-3|.|TRBJ1-2
TGCGCCAGCAGCCAAGAATTCAGGGCAGCCTATGGCTACACCTTC
CASSQEFRAAYGYTF
>TRBV18|.|TRBJ1-1
TGTGCCAGCTCATCTATTGGGAACACTGAAGCTTTCTTT
CASSSIGNTEAFF
>TRBV6-5|.|TRBJ1-2
TGTGCCAGCAGGTCCCCGATAGTTCCAGGCTATGGCTACACCTTC
CASRSPIVPGYGYTF
>TRBV5-6|.|TRBJ2-5
TGTGCCAGCAGCTCTGGCGGGATCCAAGAGACCCAGTACTTC
CASSSGGIQETQYF